The T cell receptor (beta chain) under discussion was sequenced for a study of control samples from healthy donors and cancer patients. The CDR3 is 15 residues long. Germline values: CDR1 LNHDA, CDR2 SQIVND (reference sequence). V gave up 5 bases and J gave up 7 bases, with 15 bases separating them. Clones were sequenced by immunoSEQ multiplex PCR, and TCRdb holds only the in-frame ones, with some missing. The table has 400,000 to 450,000 clones, approximately 92% seen once. The sequenced sample was PBMCs. The genes are TRBV19 and TRBJ1-6; D ambiguous. The TCR originated in a middle-aged man with head and neck cancer. Here the CDR3 reads CASSSARETNSPLHF. CDR3 nucleotides: TGTGCCAGTAGTTCCGCCCGGGAAACGAATTCACCCCTCCACTTT. Drawing the rest from reference TRBV19 and TRBJ1-6, the complete variable domain is DGGITQSPKYLFRKEGQNVTLSCEQNLNHDAMYWYRQDPGQGLRLIYYSQIVNDFQKGDIAEGYSVSREKKESFPLTVTSAQKNPTAFYLCASSSARETNSPLHFGNGTRLTVT.